This TCR beta chain was sequenced during a study of blood T cell repertoires in COVID-19. In the study overall: COVID-19 samples from acute and convalescent phases originated in the United States, Italy and Spain.

Study members were between roughly 18 and 100 years old and lived in over 20 US regions. Clinical history as reported by participants underpinned cohort assignment. Germline V CDR1 and CDR2: MNHNS, SASEGT. The CDR3 sequence is 13 residues long. Trimming took 3 bases from V and 6 from J, leaving 9 bases between them. As originally analysed: Counts of nucleated cells, estimated from reference gene primer amplification, were obtained. TCRdb's table, derived via immunoSEQ multiplex PCR, lists solely in-frame clones and lacks some. V and J calls plus clone size are reproduced from that table; the DNA served to infer D and trimming. The sample carries 210,000 or so clones, around 80% recorded once.

The chain combines TRBV6-1 with TRBJ1-5; D is undetermined. The clonotype was recovered from a young man with acute COVID-19. Sequencing was performed on PBMCs or T cells enriched from blood (not recorded which). The chain's CDR3 is CASSDLGSQPQHF. As DNA, the CDR3 is TGTGCCAGCAGTGACCTCGGTTCTCAGCCCCAGCATTTT.